The 8 T cell receptor beta chains reported below all come from one sample, sequenced in a study of T-cell memory formation after mild COVID-19. TCRdb used MiXCR to reprocess the 5' RACE reads, holding one entry per CDR3 protein. The data hold roughly 200,000 distinct CDR3 sequences, with around 21% observed a single time. Material for sequencing was PBMCs or a T cell subset sorted from them (not recorded which). The receptors originated from an adult woman who had mild COVID-19 (a few samples of this study predate the infection). Cell type and time point are not known.

This clonotype appeared many times. The V and J genes are TRBV20-1 and TRBJ2-7; the D is unclear. The CDR3 totals 13 residues. Germline V CDR1 and CDR2: DFQATT, SNEGSKA (reference sequence). The V and J ends lost 6 bases and 0 bases respectively, with 12 bases between them. CDR3 amino acids: CSADGTLSYEQYF. Here the CDR3 DNA reads TGCAGTGCCGACGGAACCCTCTCCTACGAGCAGTACTTC.

This clonotype came up a few times. V and J are TRBV15 and TRBJ1-2; D uncertain. There are 14 residues in the CDR3. Germline values: CDR1 LNHNV, CDR2 YYDKDF (reference sequence). V lost 3 bases and J lost 6, with 14 bases in between. This CDR3 is CATSRYPPVDGYTF. The CDR3 DNA is TGTGCCACCAGCAGGTACCCGCCGGTGGATGGCTACACCTTC.

This chain connects TRBV12-3 or TRBV12-4 to TRBJ1-1, with TRBD1 identical over 8 bases. V dropped 3 bases and J dropped 4; count of bases not matched to a gene: 7. CDR3 length: 15 residues. CDR3 residues: CASSLPGGYLTEAFF. The DNA of the CDR3 is TGTGCCAGCAGTTTGCCAGGGGGCTACCTCACTGAAGCTTTCTTT.

This chain joins TRBV4-2 and TRBJ1-1; D uncertain. Germline CDR1 reads LGHNA; CDR2 reads YNFKEQ. V lost 0 bases and J 0 bases, leaving 14 bases between the germline ends. The CDR3 has 17 amino acids. CDR3 in DNA: TGTGCCAGCAGCCAAGATGGGCCCCGGCCGGTGAACACTGAAGCTTTCTTT. Residues: CASSQDGPRPVNTEAFF.

The rearrangement links TRBV12-3 or TRBV12-4 to TRBJ2-5; TRBD1 is a possible D gene (6 bases). Trimming took off 1 base at V and 5 bases at J, with 11 bases between the two ends. There are 14 residues in the CDR3. This CDR3 is CASSLDRVEETQYF. In DNA form, the CDR3 reads TGTGCCAGCAGTTTAGACAGGGTTGAGGAGACCCAGTACTTC.

The rearrangement links TRBV12-3 or TRBV12-4 to TRBJ2-7, with TRBD2 matching over 7 bases. The CDR3 has 15 amino acids. With V trimmed by 5 bases and J by 1 base, 8 bases remained unmatched. In DNA, the CDR3 is TGTGCCAGCAGTCCCGAGGAGGGACTATCCTACGAGCAGTACTTC. Amino acids: CASSPEEGLSYEQYF.

The chain carries TRBV20-1 and TRBJ2-5; TRBD1 is a possible D gene (6 bases). The length of the CDR3 is 13 residues. V lost 6 bases to trimming and J lost 6 bases, with 17 bases between them. Germline loops: CDR1 DFQATT, CDR2 SNEGSKA (reference sequence). CDR3: CSAPPDRWKTQYF. CDR3 sequence (DNA): TGCAGTGCACCACCCGACAGGTGGAAGACCCAGTACTTC.

The gene calls are TRBV29-1 and TRBJ2-7; D gene ambiguous. The CDR3 length is 14 residues. From germline, CDR1 is SQVTM and CDR2 ANQGSEA. V was cut by 2 bases and J by 0 bases, with 11 bases left in between. Here the CDR3 DNA reads TGCAGCGTTGAATCCCAGGAGAGCTCCTACGAGCAGTACTTC. Amino acid sequence: CSVESQESSYEQYF.